This TCR beta chain is from a study of control samples from healthy donors and cancer patients. TCRdb's table, derived via immunoSEQ multiplex PCR, lists solely in-frame clones and lacks some. The repertoire holds about 120,000 clones, with 75% to 90% as singletons. Trimming took 4 bases from V and 3 from J; bases not matched to a gene: 7. The CDR3 is 14 residues long. CDR1 SGHKS and CDR2 YYEKEE come from the germline V gene (reference sequence). The sequence derives from a woman aged 50 to 60 with colorectal cancer. This rearrangement joins TRBV5-5 to TRBJ2-7; 7 bases align to TRBD1. Sequencing was done on a sample of PBMCs. CDR3 region: CASSPDRTYYEQYF. The CDR3 bases are TGTGCCAGCAGCCCGGACAGGACTTACTACGAGCAGTACTTC. Based on the CDR3 plus reference TRBV5-5 and TRBJ2-7, the full variable domain is DAGVTQSPTHLIKTRGQQVTLRCSPISGHKSVSWYQQVLGQGPQFIFQYYEKEERGRGNFPDRFSARQFPNYSSELNVNALLLGDSALYLCASSPDRTYYEQYFGPGTRLTVT.